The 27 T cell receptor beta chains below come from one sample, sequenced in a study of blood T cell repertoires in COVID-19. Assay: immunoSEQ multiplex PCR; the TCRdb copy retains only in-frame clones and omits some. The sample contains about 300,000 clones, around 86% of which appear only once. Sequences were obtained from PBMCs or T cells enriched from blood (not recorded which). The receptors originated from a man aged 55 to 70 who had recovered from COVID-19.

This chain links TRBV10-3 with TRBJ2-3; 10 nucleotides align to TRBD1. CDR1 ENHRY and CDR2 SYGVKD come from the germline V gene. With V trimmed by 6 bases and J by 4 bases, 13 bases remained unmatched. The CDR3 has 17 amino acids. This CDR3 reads CAISASAGTGASDTQYF. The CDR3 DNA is TGTGCCATCAGCGCTTCCGCCGGGACAGGGGCCTCAGATACGCAGTATTTT.

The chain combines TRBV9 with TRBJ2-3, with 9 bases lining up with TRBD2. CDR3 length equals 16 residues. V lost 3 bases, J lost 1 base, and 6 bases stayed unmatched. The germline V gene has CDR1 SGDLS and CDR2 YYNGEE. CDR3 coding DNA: TGTGCCAGCAGCGCCCGGACTAGCGTTCGCACAGATACGCAGTATTTT. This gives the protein CASSARTSVRTDTQYF. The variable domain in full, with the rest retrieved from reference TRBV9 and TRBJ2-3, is DSGVTQTPKHLITATGQRVTLRCSPRSGDLSVYWYQQSLDQGLQFLIQYYNGEERAKGNILERFSAQQFPDLHSELNLSSLELGDSALYFCASSARTSVRTDTQYFGPGTRLTVL.

Written as DNA, the CDR3 is TGCGCCAGCAGACAGGGAAATGAGCAGTTCTTC. Residues: CASRQGNEQFF. The chain employs TRBV5-1 and TRBJ2-1; D possibly corresponds to TRBD1 (6 bases). Trimming stripped 5 bases from V and 7 bases from J, with 7 bases between. The CDR3 is 11 amino acids. From germline, CDR1 is SGHRS and CDR2 YFSETQ.

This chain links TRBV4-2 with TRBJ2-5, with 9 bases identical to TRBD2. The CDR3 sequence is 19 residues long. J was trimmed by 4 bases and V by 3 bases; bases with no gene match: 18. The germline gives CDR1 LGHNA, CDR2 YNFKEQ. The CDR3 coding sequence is TGTGCCAGCAGCCACGGTCTGGGGAGCGGGAGGCCCTTCCGAGAGACCCAGTACTTC. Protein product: CASSHGLGSGRPFRETQYF.

The CDR3 nucleotides are TGTGCCAGCAGTCTGGAGACGCACGGTACGCAGTATTTT. Its protein product is CASSLETHGTQYF. The chain has TRBV6-4 and TRBJ2-3; D is uncertain. Per the germline V gene, CDR1 is MRHNA and CDR2 is SNTAGT. Trimming shortened V by 5 bases and J by 8 bases, and 14 bases separated the two germline ends. This CDR3 contains 13 residues.

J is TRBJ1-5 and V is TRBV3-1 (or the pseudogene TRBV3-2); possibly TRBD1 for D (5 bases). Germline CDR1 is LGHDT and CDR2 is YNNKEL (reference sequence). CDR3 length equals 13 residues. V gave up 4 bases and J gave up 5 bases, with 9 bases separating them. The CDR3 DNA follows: TGTGCCAGCAGCCGGGAGGGGCATCAGCCCCAGCATTTT. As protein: CASSREGHQPQHF.

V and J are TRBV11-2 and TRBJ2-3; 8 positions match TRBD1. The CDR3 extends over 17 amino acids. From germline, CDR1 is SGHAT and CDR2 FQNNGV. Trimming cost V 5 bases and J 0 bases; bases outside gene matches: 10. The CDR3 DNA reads TGTGCCAGCAGCCCACGCAGGGGGCTGACTAGCACAGATACGCAGTATTTT. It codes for CASSPRRGLTSTDTQYF.

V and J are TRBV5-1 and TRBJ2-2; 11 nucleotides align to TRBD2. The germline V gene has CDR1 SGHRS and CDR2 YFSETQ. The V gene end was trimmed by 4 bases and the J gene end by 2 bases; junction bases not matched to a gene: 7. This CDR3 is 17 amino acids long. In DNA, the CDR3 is TGCGCCAGCAGCAGGGGGACTAGCGGACAAAACACCGGGGAGCTGTTTTTT. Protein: CASSRGTSGQNTGELFF.

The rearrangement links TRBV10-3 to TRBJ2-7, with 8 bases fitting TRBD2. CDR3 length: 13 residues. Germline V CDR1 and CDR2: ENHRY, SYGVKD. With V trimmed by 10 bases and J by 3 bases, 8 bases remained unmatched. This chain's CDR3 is CATQLADHYEQYF. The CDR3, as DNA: TGTGCCACCCAACTAGCGGACCACTACGAGCAGTACTTC.

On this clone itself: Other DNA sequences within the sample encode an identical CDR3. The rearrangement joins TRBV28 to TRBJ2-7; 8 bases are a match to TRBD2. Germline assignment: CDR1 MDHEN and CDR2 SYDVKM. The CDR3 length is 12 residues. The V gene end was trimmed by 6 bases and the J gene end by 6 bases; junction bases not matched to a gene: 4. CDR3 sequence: CASSRLAREQYF. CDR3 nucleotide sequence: TGTGCCAGCAGCAGACTAGCGCGCGAGCAGTACTTC. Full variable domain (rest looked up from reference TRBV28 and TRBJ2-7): DVKVTQSSRYLVKRTGEKVFLECVQDMDHENMFWYRQDPGLGLRLIYFSYDVKMKEKGDIPEGYSVSREKKERFSLILESASTNQTSMYLCASSRLAREQYFGPGTRLTVT.

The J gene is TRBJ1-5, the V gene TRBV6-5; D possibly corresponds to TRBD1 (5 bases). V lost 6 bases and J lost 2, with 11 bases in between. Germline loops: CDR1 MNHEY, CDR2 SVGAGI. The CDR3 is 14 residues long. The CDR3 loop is CASSLGHRNQPQHF. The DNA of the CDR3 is TGTGCCAGCAGCTTAGGACACCGCAATCAGCCCCAGCATTTT.

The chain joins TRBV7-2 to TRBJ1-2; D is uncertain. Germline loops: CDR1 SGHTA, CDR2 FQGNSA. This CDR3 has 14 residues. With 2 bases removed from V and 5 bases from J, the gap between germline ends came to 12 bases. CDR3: CASSLIPNGYGYTF. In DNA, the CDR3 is TGTGCCAGCAGCTTAATCCCCAACGGGTATGGCTACACCTTC.

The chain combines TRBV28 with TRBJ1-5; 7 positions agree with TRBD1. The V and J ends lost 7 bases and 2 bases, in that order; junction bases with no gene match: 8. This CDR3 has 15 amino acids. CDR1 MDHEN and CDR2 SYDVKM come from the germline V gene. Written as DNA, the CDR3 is TGTGCCAGCACCGAGGGGGCAGCACGCAATCAGCCCCAGCATTTT. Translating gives CASTEGAARNQPQHF.

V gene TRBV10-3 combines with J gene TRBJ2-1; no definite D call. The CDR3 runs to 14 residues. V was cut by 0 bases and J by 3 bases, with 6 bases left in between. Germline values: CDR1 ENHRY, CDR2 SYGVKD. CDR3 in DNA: TGTGCCATCAGTGAGTCTCGCGGCTACAATGAGCAGTTCTTC. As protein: CAISESRGYNEQFF.

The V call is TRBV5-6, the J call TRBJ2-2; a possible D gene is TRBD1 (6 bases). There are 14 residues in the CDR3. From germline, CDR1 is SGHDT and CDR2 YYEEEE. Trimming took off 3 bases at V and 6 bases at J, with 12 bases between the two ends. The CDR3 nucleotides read TGTGCCAGCAGCTCACTAAGGACAGCCGGGGAGCTGTTTTTT. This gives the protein CASSSLRTAGELFF.

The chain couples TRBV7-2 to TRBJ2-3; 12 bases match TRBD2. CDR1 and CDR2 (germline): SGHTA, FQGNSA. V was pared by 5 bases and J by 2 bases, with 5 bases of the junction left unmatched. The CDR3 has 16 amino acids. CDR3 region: CASSKLAGGTTDTQYF. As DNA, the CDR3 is TGTGCCAGCAGCAAACTAGCGGGAGGTACCACAGATACGCAGTATTTT.

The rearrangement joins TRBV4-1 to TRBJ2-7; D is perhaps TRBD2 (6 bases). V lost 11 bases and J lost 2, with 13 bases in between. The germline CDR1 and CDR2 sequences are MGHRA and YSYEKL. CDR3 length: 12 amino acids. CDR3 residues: CAPGLCPYEQYF. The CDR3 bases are TGCGCCCCGGGACTGTGCCCCTACGAGCAGTACTTC.

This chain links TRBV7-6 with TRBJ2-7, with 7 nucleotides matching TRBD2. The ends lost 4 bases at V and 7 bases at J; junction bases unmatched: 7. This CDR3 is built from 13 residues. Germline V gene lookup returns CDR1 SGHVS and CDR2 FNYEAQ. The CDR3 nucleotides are TGTGCCAGCAGCTCCACAAGCGGGATTGAGCAGTACTTC. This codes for CASSSTSGIEQYF.

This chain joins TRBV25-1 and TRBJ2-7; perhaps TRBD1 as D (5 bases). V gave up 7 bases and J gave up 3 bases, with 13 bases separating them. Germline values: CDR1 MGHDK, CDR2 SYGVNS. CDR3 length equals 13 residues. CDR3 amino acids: CASTEGAFYEQYF. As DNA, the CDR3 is TGTGCCAGCACCGAAGGGGCCTTCTACGAGCAGTACTTC.

The CDR3 DNA is TGTGCCAGTAGTCTACAGGGTTCCCAGGGGGCCTGGTCTGGCTACACCTTC. As protein: CASSLQGSQGAWSGYTF. The rearrangement links TRBV19 to TRBJ1-2; 8 bases agree with TRBD1. Germline V gives CDR1 LNHDA, CDR2 SQIVND (reference sequence). This CDR3 has 17 residues. J was trimmed by 7 bases and V by 5 bases; bases with no gene match: 18.

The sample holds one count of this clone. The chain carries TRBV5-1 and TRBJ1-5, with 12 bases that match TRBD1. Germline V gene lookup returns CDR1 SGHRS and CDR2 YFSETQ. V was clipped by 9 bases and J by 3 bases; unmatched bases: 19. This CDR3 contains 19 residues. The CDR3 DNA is TGCGCCAAAGTAAAAAAGGGACAGGGGGCCTCAGAGCCCAATCAGCCCCAGCATTTT. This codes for CAKVKKGQGASEPNQPQHF. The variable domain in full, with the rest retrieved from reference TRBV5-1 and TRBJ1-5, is KAGVTQTPRYLIKTRGQQVTLSCSPISGHRSVSWYQQTPGQGLQFLFEYFSETQRNKGNFPGRFSGRQFSNSRSEMNVSTLELGDSALYLCAKVKKGQGASEPNQPQHFGDGTRLSIL.

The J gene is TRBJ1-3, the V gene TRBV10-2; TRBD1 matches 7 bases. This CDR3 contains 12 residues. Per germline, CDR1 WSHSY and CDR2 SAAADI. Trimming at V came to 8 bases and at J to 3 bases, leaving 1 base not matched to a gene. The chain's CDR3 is CASRDSGNTIYF. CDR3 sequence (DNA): TGCGCCAGCCGGGACAGTGGAAACACCATATATTTT.

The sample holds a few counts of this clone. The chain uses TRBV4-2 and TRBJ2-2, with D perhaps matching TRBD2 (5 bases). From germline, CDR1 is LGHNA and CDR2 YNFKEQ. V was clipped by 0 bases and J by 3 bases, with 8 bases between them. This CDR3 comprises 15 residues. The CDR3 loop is CASSQEGGDTGELFF. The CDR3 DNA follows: TGTGCCAGCAGCCAAGAAGGAGGAGACACCGGGGAGCTGTTTTTT.

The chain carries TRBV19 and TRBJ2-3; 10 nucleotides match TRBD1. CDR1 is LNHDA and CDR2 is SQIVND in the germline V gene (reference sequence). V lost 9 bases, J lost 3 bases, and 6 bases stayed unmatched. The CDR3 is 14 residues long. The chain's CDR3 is CASTDRGGTDTQYF. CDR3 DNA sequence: TGTGCCAGCACGGACAGGGGGGGGACAGATACGCAGTATTTT.

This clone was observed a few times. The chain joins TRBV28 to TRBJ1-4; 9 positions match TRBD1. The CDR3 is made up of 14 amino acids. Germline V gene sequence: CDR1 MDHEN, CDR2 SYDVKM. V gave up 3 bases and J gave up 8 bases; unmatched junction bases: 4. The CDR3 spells CASSLGTGREKLFF. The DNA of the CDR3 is TGTGCCAGCAGTTTGGGGACAGGGCGCGAAAAACTGTTTTTT.

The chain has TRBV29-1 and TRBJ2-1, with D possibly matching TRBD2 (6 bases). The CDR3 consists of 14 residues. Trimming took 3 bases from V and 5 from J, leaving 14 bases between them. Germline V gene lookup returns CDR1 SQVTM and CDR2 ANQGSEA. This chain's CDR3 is CSVDYGRSDNEQFF. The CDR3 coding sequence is TGCAGCGTTGATTATGGGAGGTCTGACAATGAGCAGTTCTTC.

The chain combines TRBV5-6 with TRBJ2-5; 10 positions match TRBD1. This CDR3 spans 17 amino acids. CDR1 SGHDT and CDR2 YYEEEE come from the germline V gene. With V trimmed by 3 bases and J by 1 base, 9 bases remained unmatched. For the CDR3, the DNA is TGTGCCAGCAGCTGGGGCGTGACAGGGGGCCGCCAAGAGACCCAGTACTTC. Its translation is CASSWGVTGGRQETQYF. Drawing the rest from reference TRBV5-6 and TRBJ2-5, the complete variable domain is DAGVTQSPTHLIKTRGQQVTLRCSPKSGHDTVSWYQQALGQGPQFIFQYYEEEERQRGNFPDRFSGHQFPNYSSELNVNALLLGDSALYLCASSWGVTGGRQETQYFGPGTRLLVL.